The T cell receptor (beta chain) under discussion was sequenced for a study of blood T cell repertoires in COVID-19. Overall study context: PBMCs, B-cell-depleted T cells, or T cells were the source of the cDNA or gDNA that made up the material.

The recovered donors of Cohort 3 showed two negative PCRs, clearance, or symptom resolution. The method was immunoSEQ multiplex PCR; TCRdb's version includes in-frame clones alone and lacks a portion of them. Of roughly 270,000 clones listed, roughly 85% were seen once; the top ten hold roughly 2.6%. This CDR3 spans 14 amino acids. Trimming removed 3 bases at V and 2 bases at J, with 10 bases between. The germline V gene encodes CDR1 LNHDA and CDR2 SQIVND (reference sequence). The sequencing sample was made of PBMCs or T cells enriched from blood (not recorded which). The TCR comes from a woman aged 50 to 60 who had recovered from COVID-19. This chain links TRBV19 with TRBJ1-2, with a tentative D call TRBD1 (5 bases). CDR3 loop: CASSIRGDNYGYTF. Written as DNA, the CDR3 is TGTGCCAGTAGTATCCGGGGGGACAACTATGGCTACACCTTC.